This TCR beta chain is drawn from a study of glioma-infiltrating T cells. In this sample, this clonotype turned up many times. The V end lost 1 base, the J end lost 5 bases, and 6 bases lay between the germline ends. There are 13 residues in the CDR3. Using RNA template, CDR3s of TCR alpha and beta were amplified with iRepertoire arm-PCR. MiXCR was run by TCRdb on the multiplex PCR reads, yielding one entry per CDR3 protein. The table records 100,000 to 150,000 distinct CDR3 sequences, around 25% of them present only once. This chain uses TRBV12-3 or TRBV12-4 with TRBJ2-1, with D unresolved. Sample: glioma tissue, nonneoplastic brain tissue, or PBMCs (not recorded which). The sequence came from a human donor with low-grade glioma or glioblastoma, undergoing nonglioma brain surgery, or in good health (not recorded which). CDR3 sequence (DNA): TGTGCCAGCAGTTTAGGGCTCAACAATGAGCAGTTCTTC. Amino acids: CASSLGLNNEQFF.